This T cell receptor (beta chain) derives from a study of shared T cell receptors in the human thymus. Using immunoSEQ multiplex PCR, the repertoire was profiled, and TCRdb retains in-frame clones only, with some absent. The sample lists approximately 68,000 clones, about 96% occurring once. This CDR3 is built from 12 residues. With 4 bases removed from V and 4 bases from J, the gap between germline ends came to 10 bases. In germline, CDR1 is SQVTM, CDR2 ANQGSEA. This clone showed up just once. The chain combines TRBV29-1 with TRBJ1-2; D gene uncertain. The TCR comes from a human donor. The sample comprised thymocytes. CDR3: CSVGAAPYGYTF. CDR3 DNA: TGCAGCGTTGGGGCGGCCCCCTATGGCTACACCTTC.